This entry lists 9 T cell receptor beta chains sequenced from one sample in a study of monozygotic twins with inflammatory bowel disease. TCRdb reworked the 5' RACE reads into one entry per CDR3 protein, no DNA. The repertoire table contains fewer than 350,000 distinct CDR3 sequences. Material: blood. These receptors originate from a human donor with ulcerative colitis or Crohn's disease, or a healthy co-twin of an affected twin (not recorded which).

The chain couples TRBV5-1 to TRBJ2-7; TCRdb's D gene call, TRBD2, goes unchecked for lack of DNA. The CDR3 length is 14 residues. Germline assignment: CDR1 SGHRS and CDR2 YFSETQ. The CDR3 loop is CASRQGTSSDEQYF.

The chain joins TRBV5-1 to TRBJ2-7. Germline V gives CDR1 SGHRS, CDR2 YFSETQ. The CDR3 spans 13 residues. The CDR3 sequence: CASSLMTPREQYF.

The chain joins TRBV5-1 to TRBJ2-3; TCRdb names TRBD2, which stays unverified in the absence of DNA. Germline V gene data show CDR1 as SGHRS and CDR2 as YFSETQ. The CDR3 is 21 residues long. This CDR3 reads CASSSAGASGGWIPRTDTQYF.

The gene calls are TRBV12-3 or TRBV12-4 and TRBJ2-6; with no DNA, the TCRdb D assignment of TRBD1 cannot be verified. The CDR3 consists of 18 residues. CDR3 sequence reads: CASSLTGAGLSGANVLTF.

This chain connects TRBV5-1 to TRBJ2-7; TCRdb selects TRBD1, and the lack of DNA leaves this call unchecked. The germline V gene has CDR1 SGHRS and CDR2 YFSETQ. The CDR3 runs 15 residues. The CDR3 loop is CASSLEGTESYEQYF.

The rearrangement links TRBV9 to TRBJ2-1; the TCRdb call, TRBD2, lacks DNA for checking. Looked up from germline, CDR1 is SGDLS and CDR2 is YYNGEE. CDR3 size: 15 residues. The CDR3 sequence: CASSAGLAGVNEQFF.

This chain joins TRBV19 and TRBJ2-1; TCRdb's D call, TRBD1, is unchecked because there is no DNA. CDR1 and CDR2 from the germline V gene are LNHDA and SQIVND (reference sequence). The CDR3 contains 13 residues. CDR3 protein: CASSKQGDNEQFF.

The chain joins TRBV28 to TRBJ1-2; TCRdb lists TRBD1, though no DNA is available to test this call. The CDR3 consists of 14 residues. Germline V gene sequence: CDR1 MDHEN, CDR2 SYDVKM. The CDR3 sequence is CASSFVGAFDGYTF.

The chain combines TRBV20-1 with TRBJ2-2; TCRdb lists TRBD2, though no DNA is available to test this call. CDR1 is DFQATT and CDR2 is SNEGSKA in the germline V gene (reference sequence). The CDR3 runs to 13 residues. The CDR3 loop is CSERLAGTGELFF.